This passage covers 3 T cell receptor beta chains from one sample sequenced in a study of CD8 T cells in ankylosing spondylitis. Each CDR3 protein is one row after TCRdb ran MiXCR on the 5' RACE reads. Among roughly 130,000 distinct CDR3 sequences, approximately 10% were seen once, and the ten largest hold 3% to 4%. The sequenced sample was blood, either unsorted or a sorted T cell fraction (not recorded which). These receptors were taken from a male donor with ankylosing spondylitis or in good health (not recorded which).

In its sample, this clonotype was seen many times. The CDR3 loop reads CASRETGTYNEQFF. The DNA of the CDR3 is TGTGCCAGCAGGGAGACAGGGACCTACAATGAGCAGTTCTTC. The chain employs TRBV2 and TRBJ2-1, with 7 bases that match TRBD1. Germline V lookup: CDR1 SNHLY, CDR2 FYNNEI. The trim removed 6 bases at V and 2 bases at J, leaving 4 bases unmatched. The CDR3 consists of 14 residues.

Turning to this clonotype: With a much larger clone just one base away, this may be a read error. This rearrangement joins TRBV29-1 to TRBJ1-1; 8 nucleotides line up with TRBD1. Germline loops: CDR1 SQVTM, CDR2 ANQGSEA. The CDR3 runs to 13 residues. The CDR3 loop reads CSAEAGQGTEAFF. The CDR3 DNA sequence: TGCAGCGCTGAAGCCGGACAGGGCACTGAAGCTTTCTTT.

Worth noting for this clonotype: One base away lies a much larger clone, so this may be a sequencing read error. V and J are TRBV28 and TRBJ2-1, with 14 bases matching TRBD2. From germline, CDR1 is MDHEN and CDR2 SYDVKM. CDR3 length: 17 amino acids. The CDR3: CAGSPGGLAGVYNEQFF. DNA of the CDR3: TGTGCCGGCAGTCCCGGGGGACTAGCGGGAGTTTACAATGAGCAGTTCTTC.